This section outlines one T cell receptor beta chain sequence together with its context. No antigen is known for it. The data derive from a study of T cell repertoires in cytomegalovirus infection. The study's findings and limits: Pooled public TCR beta family frequency picked out CMV carriers with the relevant HLA.

TCRdb re-derived calls from the reads in MiXCR, one entry per CDR3 protein. The data contain approximately 590,000 distinct CDR3 sequences, approximately 40% of them singletons. This CDR3 contains 15 residues. Deletions cut 5 bases from V and 3 bases from J, with 14 bases between. Looked up from germline, CDR1 is SGHTA and CDR2 is FQGNSA. Sequenced here: cultured PBMCs, sampled from culture after CMV antigen stimulation. V gene TRBV7-2 combines with J gene TRBJ1-5, with D hard to call. This receptor was obtained from a human donor in good health (CMV status not recorded). Some clones in this sample may be carry-over from other donors' samples. Here the CDR3 reads CASSRVWGDNQPQHF. The CDR3 region has the DNA TGTGCCAGCAGCCGCGTCTGGGGAGACAATCAGCCCCAGCATTTT.